The clone carrying this T cell receptor beta chain was picked up many times. The antigen remains undetermined. The sample belongs to a study of identical twins. Study results and limitations: Cord blood beta clonotypes that were abundant carried fewer insertions, and memory repertoires showed no such trend.

Each CDR3 protein is one row after TCRdb ran MiXCR on the 5' RACE reads. The sample yields 700,000 to 950,000 distinct CDR3 sequences, 9% to 15% seen once. V lost 7 bases to trimming and J lost 7 bases; unmatched junction nucleotides: 12. This CDR3 is built from 15 residues. Per the germline V gene, CDR1 is SGHRS and CDR2 is YFSETQ. Separately, the same data were catalogued under a study of yellow fever vaccine responses in identical twins.

The chain recombines TRBV5-1 with TRBJ2-1; 9 nucleotides align to TRBD1. The sample comprised PBMCs. The sequence derives from a woman under 30 in good health. Here the CDR3 reads CASRQGQGGLNEQFF. Written as DNA, the CDR3 is TGCGCCAGCCGACAGGGACAGGGAGGATTAAATGAGCAGTTCTTC.